This T cell receptor (beta chain) emerged from a study of blood T cell repertoires in COVID-19. Looking at the study overall: The origin of the acute and convalescent COVID-19 samples was the United States, Italy and Spain. T cells, B-cell-depleted T cells, or PBMCs supplied cDNA or gDNA.

V lost 1 base, J lost 4 bases, and 5 bases stayed unmatched. From germline, CDR1 is LGHNA and CDR2 YNFKEQ. This CDR3 has 15 residues. Authors' data handling: Reference gene primers were amplified, and this amplification served to estimate nucleated cell counts. This table comes from immunoSEQ multiplex PCR, and its TCRdb copy is limited to in-frame clones, with some not included. V and J calls and clone size follow that table, whereas D and trimming were derived from the DNA. Of roughly 200,000 clones in the sample, roughly 80% were seen once. This clone came up once. The sample comprised peripheral blood. The sequence was collected from a middle-aged man with active or convalescent COVID-19. This sequence joins TRBV4-2 and TRBJ1-2, with 8 bases that match TRBD1. For the CDR3, the DNA is TGTGCCAGCAGCCAAGGTGCCGGGACAGGCTATGGCTACACCTTC. Its protein is CASSQGAGTGYGYTF.